Listed below are T cell receptor beta chains from one sample, sequenced in a study of blood T cell repertoires in COVID-19. Some clones are missing from TCRdb's copy, which holds only in-frame ones; the method was immunoSEQ multiplex PCR. The table has 200,000 to 300,000 clones, roughly 88% seen once; the top ten hold approximately 2.3%. Sequenced sample: PBMCs or T cells enriched from blood (not recorded which). These receptors originate from a woman aged 40 to 50 with acute COVID-19. Each CDR3 is given with its conserved first and last residue. Each record gives: V gene, D gene, CDR3 length, J gene, clone size, CDR3 DNA, CDR3 protein. A D gene is named only where the DNA matches it firmly. The size entry is marked missing in some rows and otherwise reads once, few, many or a size class.

V gene: TRBV29-1
D gene: TRBD1
CDR3 length: 13
J gene: TRBJ1-1
clone size: -
CDR3 DNA: TGCAGCGAACAGGGGCTACGGGGTACTGAAGCTTTCTTT
CDR3 protein: CSEQGLRGTEAFF

V gene: TRBV18
D gene: -
CDR3 length: 13
J gene: TRBJ1-1
clone size: -
CDR3 DNA: TGTGCCAGCTCACCAGAAACAGGGTGGGCAGCTTTCTTT
CDR3 protein: CASSPETGWAAFF

V gene: TRBV7-2
D gene: -
CDR3 length: 16
J gene: TRBJ2-3
clone size: -
CDR3 DNA: TGTGCCAGCAGCCCGAAACGCGGGACCCCCACAGATACGCAGTATTTT
CDR3 protein: CASSPKRGTPTDTQYF

V gene: TRBV18
D gene: -
CDR3 length: 12
J gene: TRBJ2-3
clone size: -
CDR3 DNA: TGTGCCAGCTCACTACAGGGTTTTGCGCAGTATTTT
CDR3 protein: CASSLQGFAQYF

V gene: TRBV6-2/TRBV6-3
D gene: -
CDR3 length: 16
J gene: TRBJ2-3
clone size: -
CDR3 DNA: TGTGCCAGCAGTTACTCCGGGACTGCTAGCACAGATACGCAGTATTTT
CDR3 protein: CASSYSGTASTDTQYF

V gene: TRBV5-1
D gene: TRBD2
CDR3 length: 15
J gene: TRBJ2-1
clone size: -
CDR3 DNA: TGCGCCAGCAGCCTTAGCGGGGCCTCCTACAATGAGCAGTTCTTC
CDR3 protein: CASSLSGASYNEQFF

V gene: TRBV7-2
D gene: TRBD1
CDR3 length: 15
J gene: TRBJ1-5
clone size: few
CDR3 DNA: TGTGCCAGCAGCTTAGCGCAGACAGGGACCCAGCCCCAGCATTTT
CDR3 protein: CASSLAQTGTQPQHF

V gene: TRBV7-2
D gene: TRBD1
CDR3 length: 14
J gene: TRBJ2-4
clone size: -
CDR3 DNA: TGTGCCAGCAGGGAAACAGGGACAGAAAACATTCAGTACTTC
CDR3 protein: CASRETGTENIQYF

V gene: TRBV18
D gene: -
CDR3 length: 15
J gene: TRBJ1-6
clone size: few
CDR3 DNA: TGTGCCAGCTCACCACCTGACGGGGGGAATTCACCCCTCCACTTT
CDR3 protein: CASSPPDGGNSPLHF

V gene: TRBV4-1
D gene: -
CDR3 length: 15
J gene: TRBJ1-3
clone size: -
CDR3 DNA: TGCGCCAGCAGCCAGGCGGACAGATTAGGAAACACCATATATTTT
CDR3 protein: CASSQADRLGNTIYF

V gene: TRBV5-1
D gene: -
CDR3 length: 12
J gene: TRBJ1-1
clone size: -
CDR3 DNA: TGCGCCAGCAGCGACAGACGCTCTGAAGCTTTCTTT
CDR3 protein: CASSDRRSEAFF

V gene: TRBV4-2
D gene: -
CDR3 length: 16
J gene: TRBJ2-5
clone size: -
CDR3 DNA: TGTGCCAGCAGCCAATTATCGGGTTGGATTCAGGAGACCCAGTACTTC
CDR3 protein: CASSQLSGWIQETQYF

V gene: TRBV6-1
D gene: TRBD2
CDR3 length: 11
J gene: TRBJ2-7
clone size: -
CDR3 DNA: TGTGCCAGCAGTGAAGAGGCAGGGAGGGACTTC
CDR3 protein: CASSEEAGRDF

V gene: TRBV6-5
D gene: -
CDR3 length: 15
J gene: TRBJ1-5
clone size: few
CDR3 DNA: TGTGCCAGCAGAATCAGGGAATATAGCAATCAGCCCCAGCATTTT
CDR3 protein: CASRIREYSNQPQHF

V gene: TRBV2
D gene: TRBD2
CDR3 length: 15
J gene: TRBJ2-5
clone size: -
CDR3 DNA: TGTGCCAGCAGTGAAGCGGCGGGGGGGCCGAAGACCCAGTACTTC
CDR3 protein: CASSEAAGGPKTQYF

V gene: TRBV18
D gene: -
CDR3 length: 14
J gene: TRBJ1-5
clone size: once
CDR3 DNA: TGTGCCAGCTCACCGGGGCAGGGCGGTCAGCCCCAGCATTTT
CDR3 protein: CASSPGQGGQPQHF

V gene: TRBV9
D gene: -
CDR3 length: 17
J gene: TRBJ2-6
clone size: once
CDR3 DNA: TGTGCCAGCAGCGTGGATCATTCGAGGACTGGGGCCAACGTCCTGACTTTC
CDR3 protein: CASSVDHSRTGANVLTF

V gene: TRBV13
D gene: -
CDR3 length: 15
J gene: TRBJ2-1
clone size: -
CDR3 DNA: TGTGCCAGCAGCCCCCTCACGGGGGACTACAATGAGCAGTTCTTC
CDR3 protein: CASSPLTGDYNEQFF

V gene: TRBV11-2
D gene: -
CDR3 length: 13
J gene: TRBJ1-2
clone size: -
CDR3 DNA: TGTGCCAGCAGTCCTGACAACAACTATGGCTACACCTTC
CDR3 protein: CASSPDNNYGYTF

V gene: TRBV30
D gene: -
CDR3 length: 16
J gene: TRBJ2-2
clone size: -
CDR3 DNA: TGTGCCTGGATCCCTGGGCCGGGAGTAACTCCCGGGGAGCTGTTTTTT
CDR3 protein: CAWIPGPGVTPGELFF

V gene: TRBV29-1
D gene: TRBD2
CDR3 length: 12
J gene: TRBJ2-5
clone size: -
CDR3 DNA: TGCAGCGTTGATCGCGGGAGAGAGACCCAGTACTTC
CDR3 protein: CSVDRGRETQYF

V gene: TRBV7-2
D gene: -
CDR3 length: 15
J gene: TRBJ2-3
clone size: -
CDR3 DNA: TGTGCCAGCAGCATCACAGGAACTAGCACAGATACGCAGTATTTT
CDR3 protein: CASSITGTSTDTQYF

V gene: TRBV2
D gene: TRBD1
CDR3 length: 14
J gene: TRBJ1-5
clone size: -
CDR3 DNA: TGTGCCAGCACCGGACAGGTTAGCAATCAGCCCCAGCATTTT
CDR3 protein: CASTGQVSNQPQHF